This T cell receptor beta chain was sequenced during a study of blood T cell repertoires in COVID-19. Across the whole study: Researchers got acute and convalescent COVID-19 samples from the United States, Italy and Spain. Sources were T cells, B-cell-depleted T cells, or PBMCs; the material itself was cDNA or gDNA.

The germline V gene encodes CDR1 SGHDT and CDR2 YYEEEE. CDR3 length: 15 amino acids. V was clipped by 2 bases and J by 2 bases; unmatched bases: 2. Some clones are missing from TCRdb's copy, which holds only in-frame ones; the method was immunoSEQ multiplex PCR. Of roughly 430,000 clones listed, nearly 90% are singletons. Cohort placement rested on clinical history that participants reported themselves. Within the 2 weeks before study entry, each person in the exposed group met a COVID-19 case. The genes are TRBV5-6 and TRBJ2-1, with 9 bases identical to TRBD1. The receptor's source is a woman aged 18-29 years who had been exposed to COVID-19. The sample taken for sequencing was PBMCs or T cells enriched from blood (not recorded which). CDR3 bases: TGTGCCAGCAGCTTTCGGGACAGGGCCTACAATGAGCAGTTCTTC. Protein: CASSFRDRAYNEQFF.